This T cell receptor beta chain was obtained from a study of OX40 agonist ivuxolimab in advanced cancers. The assay was immunoSEQ multiplex PCR, and TCRdb's table has in-frame clones only and misses some. The sample yields fewer than 90,000 clones, 85% to 90% seen once. This clone has only one observation. The sample consisted of CD4+ or CD8+ T cells sorted from blood, taken in a trial of the OX40 agonist ivuxolimab. The receptor was isolated from an adult with an advanced solid tumor such as melanoma, head and neck, liver or kidney cancer.

CDR3 loop: CASTQGGGNQPQHF. As DNA, the CDR3 is TGTGCCAGCACGCAAGGGGGGGGCAATCAGCCCCAGCATTTT. V usage is TRBV6-7 and J usage is TRBJ1-5, with a weak D call TRBD1 (6 bases). TRBV6-7 carries the ORF label, with uncertain function. Trimming cost V 7 bases and J 2 bases, with 12 bases left between them. CDR3 size: 14 residues.